The 26 T cell receptor beta chains listed next were all sequenced from one sample in a study of vaccination and CD4 T cells after COVID-19. The treatment here: roughly nine-day PBMC culture with coronavirus spike peptide pools or control peptides (ViraFEST assay). No antigen has been identified for these receptors. Cultured CD4+ T cell DNA was sequenced using the Oncomine TCR Beta short-read assay. Each CDR3 protein gets one entry after TCRdb re-called the PCR reads with MiXCR. The profile shows about 16,000 distinct CDR3 sequences, approximately 65% of them singletons. Sequencing was done on a sample of CD4+ T cells from blood, cultured in vitro. The receptors here all came from a human donor who had recovered from COVID-19.

This sequence joins TRBV20-1 and TRBJ1-5; TRBD1 might be the D (6 bases). The CDR3 loop spans 16 amino acids. Germline lookup yields CDR1 DFQATT and CDR2 SNEGSKA (reference sequence). V was trimmed by 6 bases and J by 0 bases, leaving 18 bases between them. The CDR3 nucleotides read TGCAGTGCGAAAAAACGGGGAGGGGGTAGCAATCAGCCCCAGCATTTT. The encoded protein is CSAKKRGGGSNQPQHF.

This chain's CDR3 is CASSWGVTGTSNQPQHF. The DNA for the CDR3 is TGTGCCAGCAGTTGGGGGGTGACAGGGACTAGCAATCAGCCCCAGCATTTT. This chain uses TRBV6-5 with TRBJ1-5, with 7 bases lining up with TRBD1. Germline V gene lookup returns CDR1 MNHEY and CDR2 SVGAGI. The CDR3 is 17 residues long. Trimming removed 4 bases from V and 0 bases from J; junction bases left unmatched: 9.

Only a few counts were recorded for this clonotype. J is TRBJ2-7 and V is TRBV29-1; TRBD2 matches 8 bases. V was clipped by 1 base and J by 3 bases; unmatched bases: 14. CDR1 and CDR2 from the germline V gene are SQVTM and ANQGSEA. This CDR3 has 17 residues. For the CDR3, the DNA is TGCAGCGTTGAAGCGAAGGTAGCGGGACGATGGGGCTACGAGCAGTACTTC. It translates to CSVEAKVAGRWGYEQYF.

The gene calls are TRBV6-1 and TRBJ2-3, with 7 bases identical to TRBD1. J lost 2 bases, V lost 5 bases, and 4 bases had no gene match. The CDR3 totals 14 residues. Germline CDR1 MNHNS, CDR2 SASEGT. For the CDR3, the DNA is TGTGCCAGCAGTCCGGGGACAGTCACAGATACGCAGTATTTT. It translates to CASSPGTVTDTQYF.

This clonotype qualifies as large. The rearrangement links TRBV27 to TRBJ1-2; D is ambiguous. CDR1 is MNHEY and CDR2 is SMNVEV in the germline V gene (reference sequence). V was clipped by 6 bases and J by 3 bases, with 2 bases between them. The CDR3 has 10 residues. This CDR3 is CASSYYGYTF. The CDR3 DNA follows: TGTGCCAGCAGCTACTATGGCTACACCTTC.

This chain joins TRBV24-1 and TRBJ1-2; possible D gene TRBD1, 6 bases. Germline-derived CDR1 and CDR2 are KGHDR and SFDVKD. This CDR3 is 15 amino acids long. Between the trimmed V and J ends, which lost 4 bases and 4 bases, there was a span of 15 bases. CDR3 sequence: CATSDRTDYFYGYTF. The CDR3 coding sequence is TGTGCCACCAGTGACCGGACAGACTATTTCTATGGCTACACCTTC.

The chain joins TRBV7-9 to TRBJ2-7, with D possibly matching TRBD2 (5 bases). This CDR3 has 12 residues. The germline V gene has CDR1 SEHNR and CDR2 FQNEAQ (reference sequence). V was trimmed by 4 bases and J by 5 bases, leaving 9 bases between them. The CDR3 protein is CASSSLGDEQYF. The DNA for the CDR3 is TGTGCCAGCAGCTCACTCGGGGACGAGCAGTACTTC.

The chain combines TRBV6-1 with TRBJ2-5, with 7 bases aligning to TRBD1. Trimming took 6 bases from V and 2 from J; bases not matched to a gene: 3. CDR1 is MNHNS, CDR2 SASEGT, per germline. CDR3 length: 13 amino acids. CDR3 loop: CASRWTGQETQYF. DNA of the CDR3: TGTGCCAGCAGATGGACAGGTCAAGAGACCCAGTACTTC.

The CDR3: CASSLQPSVGRMNTEAFF. DNA for the CDR3: TGTGCCAGCAGCTTACAGCCCTCTGTGGGCAGGATGAACACTGAAGCTTTCTTT. The J gene is TRBJ1-1, the V gene TRBV7-6; the D is unclear. V lost 2 bases and J lost 0, with 19 bases in between. Per germline, CDR1 SGHVS and CDR2 FNYEAQ. CDR3 length: 18 residues.

The V call is TRBV20-1, the J call TRBJ1-1; D uncertain. V was shortened by 0 bases and J by 5 bases, with 10 bases between the two germline ends. The CDR3 totals 13 residues. Looked up from germline, CDR1 is DFQATT and CDR2 is SNEGSKA (reference sequence). CDR3 in DNA: TGCAGTGCTAGAGAGCACATCGGGACTGAAGCTTTCTTT. Amino acids: CSAREHIGTEAFF.

The rearrangement uses TRBV28 and TRBJ1-1; D is perhaps TRBD1 (5 bases). V was clipped by 3 bases and J by 4 bases, with 15 bases between them. The CDR3 runs 15 residues. The germline V gene encodes CDR1 MDHEN and CDR2 SYDVKM. The CDR3 is CASSLGSRGVTEAFF. CDR3 bases: TGTGCCAGCAGTTTGGGCAGCCGGGGGGTCACTGAAGCTTTCTTT.

The chain couples TRBV7-9 to TRBJ2-5; 7 nucleotides line up with TRBD2. The CDR3 runs to 12 residues. The V and J ends lost 6 bases and 5 bases, in that order; junction bases with no gene match: 3. Germline loops: CDR1 SEHNR, CDR2 FQNEAQ (reference sequence). The CDR3 DNA sequence: TGTGCCAGCAGGATTAGCGGGGAGACCCAGTACTTC. As protein: CASRISGETQYF.

This clonotype was seen only a few times. The genes are TRBV28 and TRBJ1-2; the D is unclear. V was trimmed by 4 bases and J by 8 bases, leaving 11 bases between them. The CDR3 spans 12 residues. Looked up from germline, CDR1 is MDHEN and CDR2 is SYDVKM. The CDR3, as DNA: TGTGCCAGCAGTTCTCCCTCGTGGGGCTACACCTTC. Protein product: CASSSPSWGYTF.

V usage is TRBV7-2 and J usage is TRBJ1-4; TRBD1 is a possible D gene (5 bases). The CDR3 runs 13 residues. Germline V gene sequence: CDR1 SGHTA, CDR2 FQGNSA. The V end lost 5 bases, the J end lost 8 bases, and 12 bases lay between the germline ends. The CDR3 coding sequence is TGTGCCAGCAGCCGGGACGGCTGGGAAAAACTGTTTTTT. This translates into CASSRDGWEKLFF.

The V gene is TRBV6-2 or TRBV6-3, the J gene TRBJ2-5; D is undetermined. V was cut by 4 bases and J by 7 bases, with 7 bases left in between. CDR3 length: 11 residues. The V gene's germline CDR1 is MNHEY and CDR2 SVGEGT. The CDR3: CASSSRRTQYF. CDR3 DNA sequence: TGTGCCAGCAGTTCCAGGAGGACCCAGTACTTC.

The chain joins TRBV28 to TRBJ1-2, with D uncertain. Germline-derived CDR1 and CDR2 are MDHEN and SYDVKM. The CDR3 has 14 amino acids. Trimming took 0 bases from V and 6 from J, leaving 11 bases between them. The CDR3 loop reads CASSLWSPANGYTF. Here the CDR3 DNA reads TGTGCCAGCAGTTTATGGAGTCCGGCTAATGGCTACACCTTC.

Only one count was recorded for this clonotype. The CDR3 sequence: CATSRAGQVLPEIYSNQPQHF. The CDR3 coding sequence is TGTGCCACCAGCAGAGCAGGGCAGGTTTTGCCGGAAATCTATAGCAATCAGCCCCAGCATTTT. The chain combines TRBV15 with TRBJ1-5; TRBD1 might be the D (5 bases). The CDR3 extends over 21 amino acids. Trimming removed 1 base at V and 0 bases at J, with 25 bases between. Germline V gene lookup returns CDR1 LNHNV and CDR2 YYDKDF (reference sequence).

The chain has TRBV27 and TRBJ1-6; D may be TRBD1 (5 bases). V was trimmed by 5 bases and J by 7 bases, leaving 15 bases between them. The CDR3 totals 15 residues. The germline gives CDR1 MNHEY, CDR2 SMNVEV (reference sequence). Here the CDR3 reads CASSIQTVGNSPLHF. CDR3 nucleotides: TGTGCCAGCAGTATCCAGACAGTGGGAAATTCACCCCTCCACTTT.

CDR3 sequence reads: CASSLVPSNQPQHF. CDR3 nucleotide sequence: TGTGCCAGCAGTTTAGTACCTAGCAATCAGCCCCAGCATTTT. The rearrangement uses TRBV27 and TRBJ1-5; D not certain. This CDR3 spans 14 amino acids. CDR1 MNHEY and CDR2 SMNVEV come from the germline V gene (reference sequence). Trimming removed 2 bases from V and 0 bases from J, with 5 bases in between.

V gene TRBV28 combines with J gene TRBJ2-5, with TRBD2 as a possible D gene (5 bases). V lost 7 bases and J 5 bases, leaving 20 bases between the germline ends. CDR1 MDHEN and CDR2 SYDVKM come from the germline V gene. The CDR3 totals 15 residues. CDR3 amino acids: CASNSGSRKRETQYF. The CDR3 coding sequence is TGTGCCAGCAACTCGGGATCGAGGAAAAGGGAGACCCAGTACTTC. Variable domain in full (rest from reference TRBV28 and TRBJ2-5): DVKVTQSSRYLVKRTGEKVFLECVQDMDHENMFWYRQDPGLGLRLIYFSYDVKMKEKGDIPEGYSVSREKKERFSLILESASTNQTSMYLCASNSGSRKRETQYFGPGTRLLVL.

The chain carries TRBV24-1 and TRBJ2-5; TRBD2 is a possible D gene (5 bases). The CDR3 contains 15 residues. V dropped 4 bases and J dropped 5 bases, with 16 bases sitting between them. Germline CDR1 reads KGHDR; CDR2 reads SFDVKD. CDR3 protein: CATSDSARRGETQYF. Written as DNA, the CDR3 is TGTGCCACCAGTGACTCGGCCCGAAGAGGGGAGACCCAGTACTTC.

J is TRBJ1-1 and V is TRBV7-3; no clear D gene. CDR1 and CDR2 from the germline V gene are SGHTA and FQGTGA. V dropped 4 bases and J dropped 3 bases, with 9 bases sitting between them. The CDR3 is made up of 13 amino acids. CDR3 in amino acids: CASSWVHDTEAFF. The CDR3 nucleotides read TGTGCCAGCAGCTGGGTCCACGACACTGAAGCTTTCTTT. Complete variable domain (other parts from reference TRBV7-3 and TRBJ1-1): GAGVSQTPSNKVTEKGKYVELRCDPISGHTALYWYRQSLGQGPEFLIYFQGTGAADDSGLPNDRFFAVRPEGSVSTLKIQRTERGDSAVYLCASSWVHDTEAFFGQGTRLTVV.

The chain combines TRBV6-5 with TRBJ1-2; D is perhaps TRBD1 (5 bases). The germline V gene has CDR1 MNHEY and CDR2 SVGAGI. Between the trimmed V and J ends, which lost 0 bases and 4 bases, there was a span of 12 bases. The CDR3 has 15 residues. CDR3 nucleotide sequence: TGTGCCAGCAGTTACTCTTATCTAGGGGCCTATGGCTACACCTTC. Its translation: CASSYSYLGAYGYTF.

The chain has TRBV6-2 or TRBV6-3 and TRBJ1-2; D is unclear. The germline gives CDR1 MNHEY, CDR2 SVGEGT. The CDR3 sequence is 15 residues long. Between the trimmed V and J ends, which lost 4 bases and 8 bases, there was a span of 20 bases. The CDR3 is CASSFQVPGVSGYTF. Here the CDR3 DNA reads TGTGCCAGCAGTTTTCAAGTCCCGGGAGTCTCAGGCTACACCTTC.

The genes are TRBV24-1 and TRBJ1-1, with a tentative D call TRBD1 (6 bases). The germline CDR1 and CDR2 sequences are KGHDR and SFDVKD. Trimming stripped 2 bases from V and 1 base from J, with 7 bases between. The CDR3 extends over 14 amino acids. The CDR3 spells CATSDSRGNTEAFF. CDR3 nucleotide sequence: TGTGCCACCAGTGATTCCAGGGGGAACACTGAAGCTTTCTTT.

The sample holds a few counts of this clonotype. J is TRBJ1-4 and V is TRBV6-5, with 10 bases fitting TRBD1. V dropped 4 bases and J dropped 5; count of bases not matched to a gene: 4. CDR3 length: 15 amino acids. Germline CDR1 and CDR2: MNHEY and SVGAGI. This CDR3 reads CASSSPGQGNEKLFF. The DNA for the CDR3 is TGTGCCAGCAGTTCCCCGGGACAGGGGAATGAAAAACTGTTTTTT.